This is a list of T cell receptor beta chains from one sample in a study of T cell clonotyping in hematopoietic cell transplantation. Some clones are missing from TCRdb's copy, which holds only in-frame ones; the method was immunoSEQ multiplex PCR. The table lists some 40,000 clones, less than 95% of them singletons, with around 0.81% in the top ten. Sequencing was carried out using peripheral blood mononuclear cells. The receptors stem from a woman between 45 and 65 years old in good health. Some clones in this sample may be carry-over from other donors' samples. Each CDR3 is given without its conserved first and last residue.

V,J,CDR3
TRBV7-9,TRBJ1-5,ASSPIGGFNQPQH
TRBV28,TRBJ1-1,ASSFRGTEAF
TRBV6-5,TRBJ2-7,ASTKGGHYEQY
TRBV2,TRBJ1-1,ASSRIGLRAEAF
TRBV4-2,TRBJ1-3,ASSQVADRASGNTIY
TRBV7-9,TRBJ2-5,ASSLSFGTPSETQY
TRBV4-3,TRBJ2-5,ASSQGMTETRQETQY
TRBV4-2,TRBJ1-1,ASSQEQGLPTEAF
TRBV30,TRBJ1-2,AWSAVQGRNYGYT
TRBV19,TRBJ2-1,ASSIDMLAGGLYEQF
TRBV5-8,TRBJ2-7,ASSLEGGVGYEQY
TRBV9,TRBJ1-4,ASSARGIGTANEKLF
TRBV6-1,TRBJ2-3,ASSEWTGGVYTQY
TRBV5-6,TRBJ1-5,ASSLRDSYQPQH
TRBV5-6,TRBJ2-3,ASSLFTSLITDTQY
TRBV5-6,TRBJ1-2,ASSPQGSYGYT
TRBV11-3,TRBJ2-3,ASSPRTGTDTQY
TRBV2,TRBJ2-2,ASRPRVLAGGRELF
TRBV5-1,TRBJ1-1,ASSAQQGAERAETF
TRBV6-5,TRBJ2-7,ASSRLGSYEQY
TRBV27,TRBJ1-2,ASSLSIGGGYT
TRBV9,TRBJ2-7,ASSVGQGALNYEQY